This T cell receptor beta chain is from a study of shared clonotypes between healthy human individuals. Broader study findings: Only blood was sampled, and tissue TCR repertoires likely differ from blood ones.

This CDR3 contains 13 residues. V lost 4 bases and J 6 bases, leaving 11 bases between the germline ends. Germline V gives CDR1 SGHKS, CDR2 YYEKEE (reference sequence). Concerning this clone itself: Antigen unknown.

This table comes from immunoSEQ multiplex PCR, and its TCRdb copy is limited to in-frame clones, with some not included. The sample has roughly 2,300,000 clones, under 95% seen once. The study separated CD4+ cells into CD45RA+ naive and CD45RA-negative memory subsets. The sequenced sample was naive CD4+ T cells from PBMCs. The sample's subset: CD45RA+ positively selected. This receptor was identified in a young man in good health. Some clones in this sample may be carry-over from other donors' samples. The chain combines TRBV5-5 with TRBJ1-5; D remains ambiguous. CDR3 coding DNA: TGTGCCAGCAGCCCCCAGGCGGGTCAGCCCCAGCATTTT. This gives the protein CASSPQAGQPQHF.